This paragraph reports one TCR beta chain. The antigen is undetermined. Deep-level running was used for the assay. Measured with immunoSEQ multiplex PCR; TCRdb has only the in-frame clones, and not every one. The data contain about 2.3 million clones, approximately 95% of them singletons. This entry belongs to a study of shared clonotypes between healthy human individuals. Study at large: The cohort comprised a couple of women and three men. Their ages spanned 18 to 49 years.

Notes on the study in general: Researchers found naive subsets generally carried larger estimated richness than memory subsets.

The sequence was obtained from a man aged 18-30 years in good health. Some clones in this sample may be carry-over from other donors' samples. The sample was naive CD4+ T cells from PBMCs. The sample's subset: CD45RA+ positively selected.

The CDR3 region is CASSPRLGQGSTGELFF. For the CDR3, the DNA is TGCGCCAGCAGCCCGAGGTTGGGCCAGGGGTCCACCGGGGAGCTGTTTTTT. The gene calls are TRBV5-1 and TRBJ2-2, with D maybe TRBD1 (6 bases). Trimming cost V 4 bases and J 4 bases, with 20 bases left between them. Germline loops: CDR1 SGHRS, CDR2 YFSETQ. This CDR3 region has 17 residues.